The clone carrying this T cell receptor beta chain was detected a few times. These data come from a study of T-cell memory formation after mild COVID-19. Germline assignment: CDR1 SGHTA and CDR2 FQGNSA. The CDR3 loop spans 16 amino acids. Trimming removed 1 base from V and 7 bases from J; junction bases left unmatched: 10. Barcoded TCR alpha and TCR beta cDNA libraries with UMIs came from 5'RACE using constant-segment primers. A single record per CDR3 protein comes from TCRdb applying MiXCR to the 5' RACE reads. Among 200,000 to 250,000 distinct CDR3 sequences listed, around 8.8% were seen once. V usage is TRBV7-2 and J usage is TRBJ1-5, with 7 bases matching TRBD1. This clonotype was sampled from a man aged 18 to 35 who had mild COVID-19 (a few samples of this study predate the infection). Cell type and time point are not known. What was sequenced was PBMCs or a T cell subset sorted from them (not recorded which). The CDR3 sequence: CASSLGGVTGRQPQHF. The DNA for the CDR3 is TGTGCCAGCAGCTTAGGGGGGGTGACAGGGAGGCAGCCCCAGCATTTT. Looking up the rest from reference TRBV7-2 and TRBJ1-5 gives the full variable domain: GAGVSQSPSNKVTEKGKDVELRCDPISGHTALYWYRQSLGQGLEFLIYFQGNSAPDKSGLPSDRFSAERTGGSVSTLTIQRTQQEDSAVYLCASSLGGVTGRQPQHFGDGTRLSIL.